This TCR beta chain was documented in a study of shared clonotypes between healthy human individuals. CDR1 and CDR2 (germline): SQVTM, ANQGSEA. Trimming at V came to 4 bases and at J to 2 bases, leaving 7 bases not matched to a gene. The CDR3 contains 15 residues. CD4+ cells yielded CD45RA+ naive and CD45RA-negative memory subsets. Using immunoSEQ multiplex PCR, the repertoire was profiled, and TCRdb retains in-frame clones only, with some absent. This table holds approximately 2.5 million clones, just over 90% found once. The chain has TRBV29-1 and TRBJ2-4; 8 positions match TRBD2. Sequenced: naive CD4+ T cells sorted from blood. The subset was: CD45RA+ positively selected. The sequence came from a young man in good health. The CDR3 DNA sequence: TGCAGCGTTGTCCCCAGCGGGGGTTCCAAAAACATTCAGTACTTC. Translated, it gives CSVVPSGGSKNIQYF.